Following are 25 T cell receptor beta chains from one sample sequenced in a study of blood T cell repertoires in COVID-19. Clones were read by immunoSEQ multiplex PCR, and TCRdb kept only the in-frame ones, dropping some. The data show approximately 240,000 clones, with about 85% seen just once and 15% to 20% held by the top ten. Sequencing was done on a sample of peripheral blood. The receptors here all came from a woman at least 80 years old with active or convalescent COVID-19.

V and J are TRBV2 and TRBJ2-7; no definite D call. This CDR3 is 11 amino acids long. V was shortened by 8 bases and J by 4 bases, with 9 bases between the two germline ends. The germline gives CDR1 SNHLY, CDR2 FYNNEI. The DNA for the CDR3 is TGTGCCAGCGGCAGAAATTACGAGCAGTACTTC. It translates to CASGRNYEQYF.

The chain joins TRBV7-2 to TRBJ2-3; 8 bases map to TRBD2. Per germline, CDR1 SGHTA and CDR2 FQGNSA. V shed 2 bases and J 1 base; nucleotides not matched to a gene: 2. This CDR3 contains 15 residues. The CDR3 here is CASSLSGGRTDTQYF. The CDR3 bases are TGTGCCAGCAGCTTAAGCGGGGGCCGCACAGATACGCAGTATTTT.

The chain uses TRBV18 and TRBJ1-6; 9 nucleotides match TRBD1. The CDR3 runs to 15 residues. V lost 5 bases to trimming and J lost 6 bases; unmatched junction nucleotides: 5. In germline, CDR1 is KGHSH, CDR2 LQKENI. The CDR3 here is CASSTNRGPNSPLHF. The CDR3 bases are TGTGCCAGCTCAACCAACAGGGGGCCTAATTCACCCCTCCACTTT.

In its sample, this clone was seen a few times. This chain joins TRBV18 and TRBJ1-3; the D is unclear. The CDR3 is 13 residues long. Trimming cost V 5 bases and J 4 bases, with 9 bases left between them. Germline V gene data show CDR1 as KGHSH and CDR2 as LQKENI. CDR3 sequence (DNA): TGTGCCAGCTCAGGAGGGAGAGGAAACACCATATATTTT. This translates into CASSGGRGNTIYF.

CDR3 amino acids: CASSAGATPNIQYF. The CDR3 DNA is TGTGCCAGCAGCGCAGGGGCGACACCGAACATTCAGTACTTC. The chain uses TRBV11-3 and TRBJ2-4, with D possibly being TRBD1 (6 bases). This CDR3 region has 14 residues. Germline CDR1 reads SGHNT; CDR2 reads YENEEA. V gave up 5 bases and J gave up 7 bases, with 15 bases separating them.

V gene TRBV5-1 combines with J gene TRBJ2-7; D is possibly TRBD2 (5 bases). V dropped 3 bases and J dropped 2 bases, with 15 bases sitting between them. The CDR3 has 15 residues. The V gene's germline CDR1 is SGHRS and CDR2 YFSETQ. CDR3 bases: TGCGCCAGCAGCTGGCGCGGCGGGTCACCCTACGAGCAGTACTTC. It encodes CASSWRGGSPYEQYF.

V usage is TRBV25-1 and J usage is TRBJ2-7; no reliable D call. The CDR3 runs to 14 residues. Trimming shortened V by 8 bases and J by 0 bases, and 14 bases separated the two germline ends. CDR1 is MGHDK, CDR2 SYGVNS, per germline. The CDR3: CASSPNLNSYEQYF. Here the CDR3 DNA reads TGTGCCAGCTCCCCTAACCTCAACTCCTACGAGCAGTACTTC.

The chain employs TRBV12-5 and TRBJ1-3; 9 nucleotides line up with TRBD1. The CDR3 is 18 amino acids. The J segment lost 2 bases and the V segment lost 4 bases, leaving 12 bases of the junction unmatched. CDR1 LGHNT and CDR2 FRNRAP come from the germline V gene. Here the CDR3 reads CASGYPFYRGPPGNTIYF. Here the CDR3 DNA reads TGTGCTAGTGGTTACCCGTTCTACAGGGGGCCTCCTGGAAACACCATATATTTT.

The rearrangement joins TRBV5-8 to TRBJ1-2; D is unclear. V dropped 0 bases and J dropped 2 bases, with 8 bases sitting between them. The CDR3 runs 14 residues. Germline V gene sequence: CDR1 SGHTS, CDR2 YDEGEE. The CDR3 sequence is CASSLGQANYGYTF. For the CDR3, the DNA is TGTGCCAGCAGCTTGGGTCAAGCCAACTATGGCTACACCTTC.

The V and J genes are TRBV11-2 and TRBJ2-7; D is undetermined. The V end lost 1 base, the J end lost 6 bases, and 7 bases lay between the germline ends. The V gene's germline CDR1 is SGHAT and CDR2 FQNNGV. The CDR3 is 12 amino acids. Written as DNA, the CDR3 is TGTGCCAGCAGCTTAGCTGGGCTCGAGCAGTACTTC. This sequence encodes CASSLAGLEQYF.

This chain joins TRBV5-6 and TRBJ2-4; 7 bases align to TRBD2. Germline trimming cut 2 bases from V and 0 bases from J; bases unmatched to any gene: 11. Looked up from germline, CDR1 is SGHDT and CDR2 is YYEEEE. CDR3 size: 18 residues. CDR3 residues: CASSFWREYQLAKNIQYF. In DNA form, the CDR3 reads TGTGCCAGCAGCTTTTGGCGGGAGTACCAGCTAGCCAAAAACATTCAGTACTTC. Full variable domain (rest looked up from reference TRBV5-6 and TRBJ2-4): DAGVTQSPTHLIKTRGQQVTLRCSPKSGHDTVSWYQQALGQGPQFIFQYYEEEERQRGNFPDRFSGHQFPNYSSELNVNALLLGDSALYLCASSFWREYQLAKNIQYFGAGTRLSVL.

The chain has TRBV11-2 and TRBJ1-2; 8 positions match TRBD1. CDR1 SGHAT and CDR2 FQNNGV come from the germline V gene. The J segment lost 4 bases and the V segment lost 1 base, leaving 5 bases of the junction unmatched. The CDR3 consists of 15 residues. This CDR3 reads CASSLVQGAGYGYTF. CDR3 bases: TGTGCCAGCAGCTTAGTTCAGGGGGCTGGCTATGGCTACACCTTC.

This clone came up a few times. The CDR3 protein is CASSLTSAGDTQYF. As DNA, the CDR3 is TGTGCCAGCTCGCTGACTAGCGCTGGCGATACGCAGTATTTT. The gene calls are TRBV18 and TRBJ2-3, with TRBD2 matching 8 bases. The ends lost 6 bases at V and 6 bases at J; junction bases unmatched: 8. The CDR3 consists of 14 residues. Germline lookup yields CDR1 KGHSH and CDR2 LQKENI. Full variable domain (outside the CDR3, taken from reference TRBV18 and TRBJ2-3): NAGVMQNPRHLVRRRGQEARLRCSPMKGHSHVYWYRQLPEEGLKFMVYLQKENIIDESGMPKERFSAEFPKEGPSILRIQQVVRGDSAAYFCASSLTSAGDTQYFGPGTRLTVL.

This clone occurred a few times. J is TRBJ2-7 and V is TRBV3-1 (or the pseudogene TRBV3-2); TRBD2 might be the D (5 bases). Germline V gives CDR1 LGHDT, CDR2 YNNKEL (reference sequence). The CDR3 runs 13 residues. Trimming took off 4 bases at V and 3 bases at J, with 10 bases between the two ends. The CDR3 region is CASSPRRGYEQYF. As DNA, the CDR3 is TGTGCCAGCAGCCCCCGTCGGGGCTACGAGCAGTACTTC.

V and J are TRBV15 and TRBJ1-1, with D maybe TRBD1 (6 bases). V gave up 5 bases and J gave up 10 bases, with 17 bases separating them. CDR1 is LNHNV and CDR2 is YYDKDF in the germline V gene (reference sequence). The CDR3 consists of 13 residues. The CDR3, as DNA: TGTGCCACCAGCGGACGGCCAGGGGTGGTAGCTTTCTTT. Its translation: CATSGRPGVVAFF.

This rearrangement joins TRBV5-1 to TRBJ2-2; tentatively, D is TRBD2 (5 bases). There are 14 residues in the CDR3. Germline CDR1 is SGHRS and CDR2 is YFSETQ. The V end was cut by 4 bases, the J end by 4 bases, with 11 bases between. The DNA of the CDR3 is TGCGCCAGCAGCCCGGAAGGGAGCACCGGGGAGCTGTTTTTT. Protein: CASSPEGSTGELFF.

V usage is TRBV29-1 and J usage is TRBJ1-1; tentative D call: TRBD1 (6 bases). The CDR3 totals 16 residues. CDR1 is SQVTM and CDR2 is ANQGSEA in the germline V gene. The V and J ends lost 6 bases and 0 bases respectively, with 20 bases between them. CDR3: CSVPKRGHEVNTEAFF. The CDR3 coding sequence is TGCAGCGTCCCCAAAAGGGGACACGAGGTGAACACTGAAGCTTTCTTT. Looking up the rest from reference TRBV29-1 and TRBJ1-1 gives the full variable domain: SAVISQKPSRDICQRGTSLTIQCQVDSQVTMMFWYRQQPGQSLTLIATANQGSEATYESGFVIDKFPISRPNLTFSTLTVSNMSPEDSSIYLCSVPKRGHEVNTEAFFGQGTRLTVV.

The chain has TRBV10-3 and TRBJ1-3, with 9 bases identical to TRBD1. From germline, CDR1 is ENHRY and CDR2 SYGVKD. CDR3 size: 16 residues. V dropped 9 bases and J dropped 4; count of bases not matched to a gene: 13. The CDR3 DNA reads as TGTGCCATTGGACCGGGACAGGGTATAAGGGGAAACACCATATATTTT. Translation: CAIGPGQGIRGNTIYF.

The chain couples TRBV7-8 to TRBJ2-5, with a tentative D call TRBD2 (5 bases). CDR1 is SGHVS, CDR2 FQNEAQ, per germline. Trimming removed 0 bases from V and 8 bases from J, with 13 bases in between. CDR3 length: 14 residues. The CDR3 sequence is CASSLAEAVGTQYF. DNA of the CDR3: TGTGCCAGCAGCTTAGCGGAGGCAGTAGGAACCCAGTACTTC.

This chain links TRBV7-9 with TRBJ2-7; 11 positions agree with TRBD2. Germline assignment: CDR1 SEHNR and CDR2 FQNEAQ (reference sequence). The trim removed 0 bases at V and 2 bases at J, leaving 0 bases unmatched. The CDR3 is made up of 15 amino acids. This CDR3 is CASSLASGRAYEQYF. The CDR3 nucleotides read TGTGCCAGCAGCTTAGCTAGCGGGAGGGCCTACGAGCAGTACTTC. The complete variable domain, with remaining parts taken from reference TRBV7-9 and TRBJ2-7, reads DTGVSQNPRHKITKRGQNVTFRCDPISEHNRLYWYRQTLGQGPEFLTYFQNEAQLEKSRLLSDRFSAERPKGSFSTLEIQRTEQGDSAMYLCASSLASGRAYEQYFGPGTRLTVT.

The chain employs TRBV30 and TRBJ2-3; D perhaps matches TRBD2 (5 bases). The CDR3 covers 15 residues. Trimming removed 5 bases from V and 0 bases from J, with 15 bases in between. The germline gives CDR1 GTSNPN, CDR2 SVGIG (reference sequence). CDR3 sequence (DNA): TGTGCCTGGGGGCCTGGACTGGGGAGCACAGATACGCAGTATTTT. Protein: CAWGPGLGSTDTQYF.

V usage is TRBV5-1 and J usage is TRBJ2-2; TRBD1 might be the D (7 bases). Germline V gene lookup returns CDR1 SGHRS and CDR2 YFSETQ. V lost 4 bases, J lost 0 bases, and 10 bases lay in between. The CDR3 is 15 residues long. The CDR3 spells CASSRGTANTGELFF. The CDR3 nucleotides read TGCGCCAGCAGCCGGGGGACAGCGAACACCGGGGAGCTGTTTTTT.

In DNA, the CDR3 is TGTGCCATCAGGCCTCCAGGGGACGCCAATGAGCAGTTCTTC. This encodes CAIRPPGDANEQFF. The chain couples TRBV10-3 to TRBJ2-1; TRBD1 might be the D (6 bases). There are 14 residues in the CDR3. Trimming removed 6 bases at V and 6 bases at J, with 15 bases between. In germline, CDR1 is ENHRY, CDR2 SYGVKD.

The CDR3 protein is CASSRIRSNEQFF. Here the CDR3 DNA reads TGTGCCAGCAGTCGAATCCGGAGCAATGAGCAGTTCTTC. The J gene is TRBJ2-1, the V gene TRBV6-5, with no clear D. Germline CDR1 reads MNHEY; CDR2 reads SVGAGI. This CDR3 has 13 amino acids. V was shortened by 5 bases and J by 6 bases, with 11 bases between the two germline ends.

V and J are TRBV29-1 and TRBJ2-7, with 9 bases matching TRBD2. Germline V lookup: CDR1 SQVTM, CDR2 ANQGSEA. The CDR3 covers 12 residues. J was trimmed by 7 bases and V by 4 bases; bases with no gene match: 5. CDR3 nucleotide sequence: TGCAGCGTTGGGGCGGGAGGGGTTGAGCAGTACTTC. This codes for CSVGAGGVEQYF.